The 10 T cell receptor beta chains given below trace back to one sample, sequenced in a study of liver allograft versus peripheral blood T cells. Overall study context: Intrahepatic T cell receptor repertoires from transplanted livers were compared against repertoires in recipients' peripheral blood.

Each CDR3 protein is one row after TCRdb ran MiXCR on the reads. The sample includes over 9,000 distinct CDR3 sequences, 26% of them seen just once. These TCRs come from a human patient who had a liver transplant. Certain T cells may be donor cells from the graft.

This clonotype was observed a few times. This sequence joins TRBV20-1 and TRBJ1-6; 7 positions match TRBD1. The V segment lost 3 bases and the J segment 12 bases; nucleotides outside the gene matches: 8. Germline V gives CDR1 DFQATT, CDR2 SNEGSKA (reference sequence). This CDR3 comprises 13 residues. The CDR3 DNA sequence: TGCAGTGCTAGCCCTGACAGGGTACAACCCCTCCACTTT. This encodes CSASPDRVQPLHF.

J is TRBJ1-1 and V is TRBV7-9; tentatively, D is TRBD1 (5 bases). V gave up 6 bases and J gave up 1 base, with 12 bases separating them. Germline CDR1 reads SEHNR; CDR2 reads FQNEAQ (reference sequence). This CDR3 contains 14 residues. Here the CDR3 DNA reads TGTGCCAGCAGTGTAGGGGCAGCGAACACTGAAGCTTTCTTT. It translates to CASSVGAANTEAFF.

The chain uses TRBV19 and TRBJ2-3; possible D gene TRBD1, 6 bases. The germline V gene encodes CDR1 LNHDA and CDR2 SQIVND (reference sequence). V shed 3 bases and J shed 6 bases, with 16 bases lying between them. The CDR3 covers 15 residues. CDR3 amino acids: CASSIPRGGWDTQYF. CDR3 DNA: TGTGCCAGTAGTATCCCCAGGGGCGGTTGGGATACGCAGTATTTT.

V and J are TRBV5-4 and TRBJ1-1; no definite D call. The germline V gene has CDR1 SGHNT and CDR2 YYREEE (reference sequence). CDR3 length: 14 residues. V lost 4 bases and J 3 bases, leaving 13 bases between the germline ends. The CDR3 region is CASSLDTKDTEAFF. The CDR3 DNA sequence: TGTGCCAGCAGCCTTGACACAAAAGACACTGAAGCTTTCTTT.

In this sample, this clonotype turned up a few times. V usage is TRBV5-4 and J usage is TRBJ1-1, with D maybe TRBD1 (6 bases). The CDR3 has 13 amino acids. Germline values: CDR1 SGHNT, CDR2 YYREEE (reference sequence). V lost 2 bases to trimming and J lost 7 bases, with 12 bases between them. The CDR3 loop reads CASSFGGASEAFF. The CDR3 DNA is TGTGCCAGCAGCTTTGGGGGGGCAAGTGAAGCTTTCTTT.

Within the sample, this clonotype is medium-sized. The chain has TRBV14 and TRBJ2-1; 10 nucleotides agree with TRBD1. From germline, CDR1 is SGHDN and CDR2 FVKESK. This CDR3 has 14 residues. With 5 bases clipped from V and 6 bases from J, the junction kept 4 bases outside the gene matches. CDR3 coding DNA: TGTGCCAGCAGCACGGGACAGGGGATCAATGAGCAGTTCTTC. Protein: CASSTGQGINEQFF.

The chain combines TRBV10-1 with TRBJ1-3, with 7 bases matching TRBD1. CDR3 length equals 16 residues. CDR1 is WNHNN, CDR2 SYGVQD, per germline (reference sequence). Trimming cost V 0 bases and J 2 bases; bases outside gene matches: 4. CDR3 protein: CASSESTRGTGNTIYF. DNA for the CDR3: TGCGCCAGCAGTGAGTCGACCAGGGGGACTGGAAACACCATATATTTT.

The chain employs TRBV28 and TRBJ1-1; D is perhaps TRBD1 (5 bases). Germline CDR1 MDHEN, CDR2 SYDVKM. Trimming pared 6 bases from V and 5 bases from J, leaving 13 bases between. The CDR3 loop spans 13 amino acids. As DNA, the CDR3 is TGTGCCAGCAGCGCGGGCAGGGTTACTGAAGCTTTCTTT. Its translation is CASSAGRVTEAFF.

By sample fraction, this clonotype is medium-sized. The chain recombines TRBV7-9 with TRBJ2-1; 9 bases agree with TRBD2. The CDR3 covers 13 residues. Trimming cost V 8 bases and J 15 bases; bases outside gene matches: 14. Germline values: CDR1 SEHNR, CDR2 FQNEAQ (reference sequence). The CDR3 sequence is CASGREGTGIMFF. CDR3 nucleotide sequence: TGTGCCAGCGGGCGGGAGGGCACCGGGATCATGTTCTTC.

This clonotype was observed once. A much larger clone differs by one base, so this may be a read error. V and J are TRBV24-1 and TRBJ1-5; the D is unclear. This CDR3 is 12 amino acids long. Germline V gene sequence: CDR1 KGHDR, CDR2 SFDVKD. DNA for the CDR3: TGTGCCATCAGTCCCCCGGATCAGCCCCAGCATTTT. Its protein is CAISPPDQPQHF.